The 24 T cell receptor beta chains below come from one sample, sequenced in a study of glioma-infiltrating T cells after dendritic cell vaccination. Time point reported: after dendritic cell vaccination, including at tumor progression/relapse. Generated by immunoSEQ multiplex PCR, the TCRdb table keeps only in-frame clones and is missing some. This sample yields 72,000 or so clones, of which more than 75% are seen a single time; approximately 2.2% belongs to the top ten. Specimen: blood, collected after dendritic cell vaccination. These receptors were obtained from a human donor with glioblastoma.

The V gene is TRBV29-1, the J gene TRBJ2-7; a weak D match, TRBD1 (6 bases). The V and J ends lost 7 bases and 7 bases respectively, with 23 bases between them. Germline assignment: CDR1 SQVTM and CDR2 ANQGSEA. The CDR3 is made up of 14 amino acids. The CDR3 is CSAFTGTESGEQYF. In DNA form, the CDR3 reads TGCAGCGCCTTTACAGGGACGGAATCTGGTGAGCAGTACTTC.

This chain joins TRBV7-2 and TRBJ2-1, with D uncertain. CDR3 length: 12 residues. The V gene lost 5 bases and the J gene lost 4 bases, with 6 bases spanning the gap. Germline CDR1 reads SGHTA; CDR2 reads FQGNSA. The CDR3 DNA follows: TGTGCCAGCAGCCCTCGGTACAATGAGCAGTTCTTC. This gives the protein CASSPRYNEQFF.

The chain uses TRBV2 and TRBJ2-2; 8 bases agree with TRBD1. The V segment lost 8 bases and the J segment 7 bases; nucleotides outside the gene matches: 9. Germline CDR1 and CDR2: SNHLY and FYNNEI. There are 14 residues in the CDR3. The DNA of the CDR3 is TGTGCCAGCCGTCGGACAGGGCCGCTCGGGGAGCTGTTTTTT. This gives the protein CASRRTGPLGELFF.

The rearrangement links TRBV2 to TRBJ1-5, with TRBD1 matching over 8 bases. From germline, CDR1 is SNHLY and CDR2 FYNNEI. The CDR3 totals 16 residues. Trimming removed 3 bases from V and 5 bases from J; junction bases left unmatched: 9. For the CDR3, the DNA is TGTGCCAGCAGTGAGGACAGGGAGAGGCTGGATCAGCCCCAGCATTTT. Its protein product is CASSEDRERLDQPQHF.

This rearrangement joins TRBV11-2 to TRBJ2-2, with D perhaps matching TRBD2 (7 bases). The germline CDR1 and CDR2 sequences are SGHAT and FQNNGV. This CDR3 contains 15 residues. V lost 7 bases to trimming and J lost 6 bases, with 18 bases between them. CDR3 sequence: CASKLAVGAAGELFF. In nucleotides, the CDR3 is TGTGCCAGCAAGCTAGCGGTGGGGGCCGCCGGGGAGCTGTTTTTT.

The chain employs TRBV7-9 and TRBJ1-5; D ambiguous. The CDR3 is made up of 13 amino acids. Trimming pared 3 bases from V and 5 bases from J, leaving 8 bases between. Germline V CDR1 and CDR2: SEHNR, FQNEAQ (reference sequence). CDR3 in DNA: TGTGCCAGCAGCTTCATGGCGGATCAGCCCCAGCATTTT. Amino acids: CASSFMADQPQHF. The full variable domain, with the rest looked up from reference TRBV7-9 and TRBJ1-5, is DTGVSQNPRHKITKRGQNVTFRCDPISEHNRLYWYRQTLGQGPEFLTYFQNEAQLEKSRLLSDRFSAERPKGSFSTLEIQRTEQGDSAMYLCASSFMADQPQHFGDGTRLSIL.

This chain uses TRBV7-3 with TRBJ2-2; 10 positions agree with TRBD2. CDR1 is SGHTA and CDR2 is FQGTGA in the germline V gene. With V trimmed by 4 bases and J by 2 bases, 1 base remained unmatched. This CDR3 has 15 amino acids. The CDR3: CASSSSGGNTGELFF. CDR3 coding DNA: TGTGCCAGCAGCTCTAGCGGGGGTAACACCGGGGAGCTGTTTTTT.

The chain combines TRBV7-9 with TRBJ1-5, with TRBD1 identical over 7 bases. After removal of 7 bases from V and 11 bases from J, the junction contained 11 bases not matched to a gene. Germline V gene lookup returns CDR1 SEHNR and CDR2 FQNEAQ (reference sequence). The CDR3 is 13 amino acids. CDR3 in DNA: TGTGCCAGCACCTCACCCCAGGGGGGAACCCAGCATTTT. This gives the protein CASTSPQGGTQHF.

The chain joins TRBV7-9 to TRBJ1-1; possibly TRBD1 for D (5 bases). CDR1 and CDR2 from the germline V gene are SEHNR and FQNEAQ (reference sequence). This CDR3 is built from 14 residues. Trimming stripped 5 bases from V and 0 bases from J, with 10 bases between. The CDR3 coding sequence is TGTGCCAGCAGCGACAGAGACATGAACACTGAAGCTTTCTTT. It specifies CASSDRDMNTEAFF.

This chain connects TRBV11-3 to TRBJ2-4; 8 nucleotides align to TRBD1. The junction had 14 bases not matched to a gene; V was cut back by 3 bases and J by 7 bases. Germline CDR1 SGHNT, CDR2 YENEEA. The CDR3 is 17 amino acids. Here the CDR3 reads CASSFSRPGGGWNIQYF. In DNA form, the CDR3 reads TGTGCCAGCAGCTTCAGCCGGCCAGGGGGCGGGTGGAACATTCAGTACTTC.

The J gene is TRBJ2-3, the V gene TRBV21-1; the DNA was not used to check the table's D call, TRBD1. TRBV21-1 corresponds to a pseudogene. There are 15 residues in the CDR3. CDR3 region: CASSKKAGPTDTQYF. As DNA, the CDR3 is TGTGCCAGCAGCAAGAAGGCAGGTCCCACAGATACGCAGTATTTT.

V is TRBV19 and J is TRBJ2-3; 12 nucleotides align to TRBD2. The V segment lost 6 bases and the J segment 1 base; nucleotides outside the gene matches: 8. The germline V gene encodes CDR1 LNHDA and CDR2 SQIVND (reference sequence). The CDR3 has 17 residues. The CDR3: CASSLAGGPWGTDTQYF. Here the CDR3 DNA reads TGTGCCAGTAGCCTAGCGGGAGGGCCTTGGGGCACAGATACGCAGTATTTT.

A few counts support this clone. This chain uses TRBV2 with TRBJ1-6, with D tentatively TRBD1 (6 bases). The ends were cut back, 2 bases at V and 8 bases at J, with 10 bases in the middle. CDR1 and CDR2 from the germline V gene are SNHLY and FYNNEI. The CDR3 covers 14 residues. CDR3 DNA: TGTGCCAGCAGTGAACAGGGGTGGGATTCACCCCTCCACTTT. Its translation: CASSEQGWDSPLHF.

This sequence joins TRBV5-1 and TRBJ2-3; TRBD2 aligns across 7 bases. Germline V gives CDR1 SGHRS, CDR2 YFSETQ. The CDR3 covers 14 residues. The V and J ends lost 4 bases and 1 base, in that order; junction bases with no gene match: 3. The CDR3 DNA reads TGCGCCAGCAGCGGGCTAGCGGGCACAGATACGCAGTATTTT. Protein product: CASSGLAGTDTQYF.

This chain links TRBV4-2 with TRBJ2-7, with a tentative D call TRBD2 (5 bases). The V gene's germline CDR1 is LGHNA and CDR2 YNFKEQ. This CDR3 region has 14 residues. V was cut by 0 bases and J by 3 bases, with 9 bases left in between. DNA for the CDR3: TGTGCCAGCAGCCAAGATCGGGGATTCTACGAGCAGTACTTC. Amino acids: CASSQDRGFYEQYF.

The chain is built from TRBV13 and TRBJ2-3; 8 bases match TRBD2. Germline V gene sequence: CDR1 PRHDT, CDR2 FYEKMQ (reference sequence). Unmatched junction bases numbered 14, after V lost 0 bases and J lost 3 bases. The CDR3 sequence is 19 residues long. In DNA form, the CDR3 reads TGTGCCAGCAGCTTAGGGCTAGCGGGCCTGATCTTAGGTACAGATACGCAGTATTTT. Encoded protein: CASSLGLAGLILGTDTQYF.

This rearrangement joins TRBV19 to TRBJ2-5, with a tentative D call TRBD1 (6 bases). CDR1 LNHDA and CDR2 SQIVND come from the germline V gene (reference sequence). The CDR3 is 14 amino acids. Trimming removed 3 bases from V and 1 base from J, with 9 bases in between. CDR3 sequence reads: CASSIMDSQETQYF. CDR3 in DNA: TGTGCCAGTAGTATTATGGACAGCCAAGAGACCCAGTACTTC.

The chain is built from TRBV28 and TRBJ2-1; no reliable D call. Germline V lookup: CDR1 MDHEN, CDR2 SYDVKM. This CDR3 has 18 residues. Trimming took off 5 bases at V and 3 bases at J, with 23 bases between the two ends. The CDR3 region is CASSPIPRTLTYYNEQFF. DNA for the CDR3: TGTGCCAGCAGTCCCATACCCCGTACCCTAACTTACTACAATGAGCAGTTCTTC.

The chain employs TRBV19 and TRBJ1-4; D is perhaps TRBD1 (5 bases). This CDR3 contains 16 residues. CDR1 LNHDA and CDR2 SQIVND come from the germline V gene (reference sequence). With 8 bases removed from V and 8 bases from J, the gap between germline ends came to 24 bases. CDR3 amino acids: CASHPLGKGRWEKLFF. CDR3 nucleotides: TGTGCCAGTCACCCCCTGGGAAAGGGGCGATGGGAAAAACTGTTTTTT.

The CDR3 DNA sequence: TGTGCCAGCGAGAACGGGCGGGAGGGCCTCGAGCAGTACTTC. It encodes CASENGREGLEQYF. The chain carries TRBV2 and TRBJ2-7; 9 nucleotides align to TRBD2. Looked up from germline, CDR1 is SNHLY and CDR2 is FYNNEI. The V segment lost 8 bases and the J segment 6 bases; nucleotides outside the gene matches: 11. The CDR3 has 14 amino acids.

This rearrangement joins TRBV6-1 to TRBJ2-7; 9 positions agree with TRBD1. Per germline, CDR1 MNHNS and CDR2 SASEGT. There are 14 residues in the CDR3. V was pared by 7 bases and J by 4 bases, with 8 bases of the junction left unmatched. CDR3 loop: CASTTGTGTYEQYF. For the CDR3, the DNA is TGTGCCAGCACCACCGGGACAGGGACTTACGAGCAGTACTTC.

V usage is TRBV30 and J usage is TRBJ1-3; D is undetermined. V dropped 2 bases and J dropped 0 bases, with 2 bases sitting between them. The CDR3 is 12 residues long. Per the germline V gene, CDR1 is GTSNPN and CDR2 is SVGIG (reference sequence). CDR3 coding DNA: TGTGCCTGGAGTCTCTCTGGAAACACCATATATTTT. Its protein product is CAWSLSGNTIYF.

The sample holds one count of this clone. The rearrangement uses TRBV6-1 and TRBJ2-2; D gene unclear. The CDR3 sequence is 15 residues long. The V end was cut by 3 bases, the J end by 1 base, with 9 bases between. CDR1 is MNHNS, CDR2 SASEGT, per germline. The CDR3, as DNA: TGTGCCAGCAGTGAGAATAGACTGAACACCGGGGAGCTGTTTTTT. This translates into CASSENRLNTGELFF.

V usage is TRBV6-5 and J usage is TRBJ1-1; D is perhaps TRBD1 (5 bases). Trimming took 7 bases from V and 4 from J, leaving 13 bases between them. Per the germline V gene, CDR1 is MNHEY and CDR2 is SVGAGI. The CDR3 totals 13 residues. This CDR3 reads CASTPRGFTEAFF. The CDR3, as DNA: TGTGCCAGCACCCCCCGGGGGTTCACTGAAGCTTTCTTT.